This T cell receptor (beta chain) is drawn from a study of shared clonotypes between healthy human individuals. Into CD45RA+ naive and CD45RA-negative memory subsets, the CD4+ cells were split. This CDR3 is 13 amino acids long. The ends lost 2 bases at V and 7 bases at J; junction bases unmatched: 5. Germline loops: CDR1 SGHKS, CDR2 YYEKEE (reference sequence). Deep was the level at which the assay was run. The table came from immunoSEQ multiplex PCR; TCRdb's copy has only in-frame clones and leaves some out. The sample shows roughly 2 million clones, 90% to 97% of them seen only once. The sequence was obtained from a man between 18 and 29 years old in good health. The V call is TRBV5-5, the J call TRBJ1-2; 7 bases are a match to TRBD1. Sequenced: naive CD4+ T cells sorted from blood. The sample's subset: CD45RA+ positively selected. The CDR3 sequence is CASSLTGEGGYTF. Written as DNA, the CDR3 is TGTGCCAGCAGCTTAACAGGGGAGGGTGGCTACACCTTC.